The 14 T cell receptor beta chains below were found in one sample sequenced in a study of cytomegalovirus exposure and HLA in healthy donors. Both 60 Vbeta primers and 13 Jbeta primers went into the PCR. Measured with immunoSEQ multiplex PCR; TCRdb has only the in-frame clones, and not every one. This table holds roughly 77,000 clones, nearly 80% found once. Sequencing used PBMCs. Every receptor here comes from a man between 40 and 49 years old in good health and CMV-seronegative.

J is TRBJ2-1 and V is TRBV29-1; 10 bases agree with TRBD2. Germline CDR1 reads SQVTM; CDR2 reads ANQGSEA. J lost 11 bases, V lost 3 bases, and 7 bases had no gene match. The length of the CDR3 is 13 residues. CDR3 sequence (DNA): TGCAGCGTTGAGTCTAGCGGGAGTTTCAAGCAGTTCTTC. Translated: CSVESSGSFKQFF.

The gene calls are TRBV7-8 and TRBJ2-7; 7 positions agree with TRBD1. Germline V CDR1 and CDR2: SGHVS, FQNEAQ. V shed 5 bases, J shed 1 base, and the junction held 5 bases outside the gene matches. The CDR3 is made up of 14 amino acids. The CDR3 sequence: CASSTRQGSYEQYF. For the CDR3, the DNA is TGTGCCAGCAGCACGAGACAGGGATCCTACGAGCAGTACTTC.

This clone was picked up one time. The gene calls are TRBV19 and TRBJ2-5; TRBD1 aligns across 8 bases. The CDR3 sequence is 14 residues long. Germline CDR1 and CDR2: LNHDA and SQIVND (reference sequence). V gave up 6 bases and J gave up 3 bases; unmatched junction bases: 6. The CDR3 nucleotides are TGTGCCAGTAGCACCAGGGGGCTCGAAGAGACCCAGTACTTC. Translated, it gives CASSTRGLEETQYF.

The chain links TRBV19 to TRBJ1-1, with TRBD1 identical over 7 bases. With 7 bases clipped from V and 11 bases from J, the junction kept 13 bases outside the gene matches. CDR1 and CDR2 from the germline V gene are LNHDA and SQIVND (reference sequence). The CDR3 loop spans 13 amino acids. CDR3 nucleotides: TGTGCCAGTACCCAGGGGGGACCGAGTTCGGCTTTCTTT. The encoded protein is CASTQGGPSSAFF.

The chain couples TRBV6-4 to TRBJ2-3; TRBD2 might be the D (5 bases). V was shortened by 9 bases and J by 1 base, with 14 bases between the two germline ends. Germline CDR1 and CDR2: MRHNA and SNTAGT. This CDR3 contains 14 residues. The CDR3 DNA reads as TGTGCCAGTTCTTCCTGGACTGGCACAGATACGCAGTATTTT. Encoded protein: CASSSWTGTDTQYF.

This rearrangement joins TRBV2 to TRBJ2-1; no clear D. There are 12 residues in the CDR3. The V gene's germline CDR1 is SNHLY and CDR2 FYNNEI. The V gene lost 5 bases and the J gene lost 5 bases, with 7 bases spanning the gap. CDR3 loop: CASSYSNNEQFF. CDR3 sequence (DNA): TGTGCCAGCAGTTACAGCAACAATGAGCAGTTCTTC.

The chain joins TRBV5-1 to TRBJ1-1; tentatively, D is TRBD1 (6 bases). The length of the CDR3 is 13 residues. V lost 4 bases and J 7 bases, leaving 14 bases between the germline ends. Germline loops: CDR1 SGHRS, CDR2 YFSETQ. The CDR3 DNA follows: TGCGCCAGCAGCCTGACAGGCGAATTTGAAGCTTTCTTT. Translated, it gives CASSLTGEFEAFF.

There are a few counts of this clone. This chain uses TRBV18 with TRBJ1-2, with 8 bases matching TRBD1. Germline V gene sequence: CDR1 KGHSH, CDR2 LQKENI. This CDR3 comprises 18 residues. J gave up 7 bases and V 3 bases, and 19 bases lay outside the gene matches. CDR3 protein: CASSPLPSPGQDRGGYTF. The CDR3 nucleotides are TGTGCCAGCTCACCCCTCCCCTCCCCGGGACAGGACCGTGGTGGCTACACCTTC.

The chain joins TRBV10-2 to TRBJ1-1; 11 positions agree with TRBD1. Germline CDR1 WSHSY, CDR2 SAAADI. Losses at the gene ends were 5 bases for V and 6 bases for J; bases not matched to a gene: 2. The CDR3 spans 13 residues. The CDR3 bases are TGCGCCAGCAGTCTGGACAGGGGGCCTGAAGCTTTCTTT. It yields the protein CASSLDRGPEAFF.

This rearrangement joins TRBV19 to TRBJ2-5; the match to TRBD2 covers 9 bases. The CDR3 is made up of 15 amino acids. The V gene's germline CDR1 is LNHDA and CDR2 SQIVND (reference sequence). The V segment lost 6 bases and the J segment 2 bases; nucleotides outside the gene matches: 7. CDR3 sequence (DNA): TGTGCCAGTAGCAAGGACAGCGGGGGGCAAGAGACCCAGTACTTC. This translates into CASSKDSGGQETQYF.

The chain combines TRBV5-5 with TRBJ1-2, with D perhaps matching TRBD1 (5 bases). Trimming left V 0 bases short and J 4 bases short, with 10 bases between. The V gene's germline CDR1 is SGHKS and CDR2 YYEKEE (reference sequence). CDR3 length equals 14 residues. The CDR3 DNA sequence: TGTGCCAGCAGCTTGGGCAGGGTGAGCTATGGCTACACCTTC. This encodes CASSLGRVSYGYTF.

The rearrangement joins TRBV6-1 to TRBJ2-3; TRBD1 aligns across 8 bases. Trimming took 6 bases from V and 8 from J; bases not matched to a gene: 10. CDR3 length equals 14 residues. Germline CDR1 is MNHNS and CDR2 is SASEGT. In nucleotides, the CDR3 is TGTGCCAGCAGCCCGGACAGGGCTTCTGGTACGCAGTATTTT. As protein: CASSPDRASGTQYF.

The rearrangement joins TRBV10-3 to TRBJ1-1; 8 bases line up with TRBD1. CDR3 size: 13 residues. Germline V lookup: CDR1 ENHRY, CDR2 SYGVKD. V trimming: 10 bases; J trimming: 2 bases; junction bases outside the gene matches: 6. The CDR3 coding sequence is TGTGCCAGAAAACAGGGGGTCAACACTGAAGCTTTCTTT. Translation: CARKQGVNTEAFF.

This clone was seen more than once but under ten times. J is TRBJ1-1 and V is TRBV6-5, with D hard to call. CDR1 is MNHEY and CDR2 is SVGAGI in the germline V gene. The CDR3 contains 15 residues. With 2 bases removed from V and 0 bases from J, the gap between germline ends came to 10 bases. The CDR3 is CASSYAGHMNTEAFF. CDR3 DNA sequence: TGTGCCAGCAGTTACGCGGGCCACATGAACACTGAAGCTTTCTTT.